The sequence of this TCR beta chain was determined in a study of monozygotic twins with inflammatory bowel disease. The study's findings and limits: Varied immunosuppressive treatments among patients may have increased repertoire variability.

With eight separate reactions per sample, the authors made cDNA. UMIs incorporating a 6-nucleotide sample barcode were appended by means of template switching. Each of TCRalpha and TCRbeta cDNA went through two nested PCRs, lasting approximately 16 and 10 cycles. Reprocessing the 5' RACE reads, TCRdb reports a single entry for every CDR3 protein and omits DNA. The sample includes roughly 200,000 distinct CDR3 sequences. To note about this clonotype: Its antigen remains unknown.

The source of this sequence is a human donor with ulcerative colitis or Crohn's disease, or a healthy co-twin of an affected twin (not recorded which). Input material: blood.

This chain's CDR3 is CASSNPGLHYEQYF. The V call is TRBV6-1, the J call TRBJ2-7; TCRdb's D gene call, TRBD2, goes unchecked for lack of DNA. The length of the CDR3 is 14 residues. Germline V lookup: CDR1 MNHNS, CDR2 SASEGT.